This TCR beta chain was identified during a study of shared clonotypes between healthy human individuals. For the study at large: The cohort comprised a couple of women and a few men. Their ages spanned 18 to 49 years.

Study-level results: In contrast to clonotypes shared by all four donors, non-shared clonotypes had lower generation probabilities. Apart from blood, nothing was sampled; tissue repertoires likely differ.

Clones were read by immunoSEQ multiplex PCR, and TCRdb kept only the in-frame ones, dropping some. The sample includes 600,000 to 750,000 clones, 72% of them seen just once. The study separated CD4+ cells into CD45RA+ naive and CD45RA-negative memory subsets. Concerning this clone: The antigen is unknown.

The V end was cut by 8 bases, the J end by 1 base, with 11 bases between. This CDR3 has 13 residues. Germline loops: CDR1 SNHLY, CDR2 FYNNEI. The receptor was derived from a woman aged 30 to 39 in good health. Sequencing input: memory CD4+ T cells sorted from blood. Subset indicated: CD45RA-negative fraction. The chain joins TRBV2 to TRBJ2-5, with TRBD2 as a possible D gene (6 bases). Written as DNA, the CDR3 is TGTGCCAGCCACACTAGCATCCAAGAGACCCAGTACTTC. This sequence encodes CASHTSIQETQYF.